Listed below are T cell receptor beta chains from one sample, sequenced in a study of CD8 T cells in Susac syndrome. TCRdb analysed the immunoSEQ multiplex PCR reads with MiXCR anew, one entry per CDR3 protein. The sample holds around 90,000 distinct CDR3 sequences, approximately 96% seen once. Sequences were obtained from CD8+ T cells from PBMCs. The receptors originated from a human donor with Susac syndrome. CDR3s include the opening cysteine and the closing phenylalanine or tryptophan. A D gene is named only where the DNA matches it firmly. Clone size is given for some rows only: seen once, a few or many times, or a class if the clone is expanded.

V gene	clone size	CDR3 length	D gene	J gene	CDR3 protein	CDR3 DNA
TRBV6-5	.	15	.	TRBJ2-3	CASSYSRGFTDTQYF	TGTGCCAGCAGTTACTCTCGGGGGTTCACAGATACGCAGTATTTT
TRBV4-2	.	10	.	TRBJ2-2	CASEGGELFF	TGTGCCAGCGAGGGCGGGGAGCTGTTTTTT
TRBV7-8	.	13	.	TRBJ2-3	CASSLVARDTQYF	TGTGCCAGCAGCTTAGTTGCACGAGATACGCAGTATTTT
TRBV13	.	13	.	TRBJ2-7	CASSKSTSYEQYF	TGTGCCAGCAGTAAAAGCACCTCCTACGAGCAGTACTTC
TRBV20-1	.	13	TRBD2	TRBJ2-7	CSAQAVGGSEQYF	TGCAGTGCTCAAGCGGTCGGGGGGAGCGAGCAGTACTTC
TRBV6-2/TRBV6-3	.	15	.	TRBJ1-5	CASSYHLGGNQPQHF	TGTGCCAGCAGTTATCATCTGGGGGGCAATCAGCCCCAGCATTTT
TRBV29-1	.	14	.	TRBJ1-1	CSASVPARDTEAFF	TGCAGCGCCTCGGTCCCGGCCAGGGACACTGAAGCTTTCTTT
TRBV6-2/TRBV6-3	.	15	TRBD1	TRBJ2-5	CASRPRGTEEETQYF	TGTGCCAGCAGACCCAGGGGGACGGAAGAAGAGACCCAGTACTTC
TRBV14	once	15	TRBD1	TRBJ1-5	CASSFRQGLGQPQHF	TGTGCCAGCAGCTTCAGACAGGGGCTCGGACAGCCCCAGCATTTT
TRBV10-3	.	15	.	TRBJ1-3	CAISESTASGNTIYF	TGTGCCATCAGTGAGTCAACGGCCTCTGGAAACACCATATATTTT
TRBV4-3	.	15	.	TRBJ2-7	CASSQDPDIHYEQYF	TGCGCCAGCAGCCAAGATCCGGACATCCACTACGAGCAGTACTTC
TRBV20-1	.	11	.	TRBJ1-1	CSAQWNTEAFF	TGCAGTGCTCAGTGGAACACTGAAGCTTTCTTT
TRBV3-1	.	11	.	TRBJ2-1	CASSPYNEQFF	TGTGCCAGCAGCCCCTACAATGAGCAGTTCTTC
TRBV6-2/TRBV6-3	.	14	.	TRBJ1-2	CASSYRNQGYGYTF	TGTGCCAGCAGTTACCGAAACCAGGGCTATGGCTACACCTTC
TRBV30	.	13	.	TRBJ2-2	CAWSGTNTGELFF	TGTGCCTGGAGCGGGACGAACACCGGGGAGCTGTTTTTT
TRBV5-4	.	16	TRBD1	TRBJ2-2	CASSLGQGGNTGELFF	TGTGCCAGCAGCTTGGGACAGGGGGGGAACACCGGGGAGCTGTTTTTT
TRBV29-1	.	12	.	TRBJ2-2	CSVEGATGELFF	TGCAGCGTTGAGGGGGCCACCGGGGAGCTGTTTTTT
TRBV7-2	.	17	TRBD2	TRBJ2-5	CASSPGLAGARRETQYF	TGTGCCAGCAGCCCAGGACTAGCGGGGGCCCGGCGGGAGACCCAGTACTTC
TRBV5-4	.	15	.	TRBJ2-2	CASSLSRVNTGELFF	TGTGCCAGCAGCTTGTCGCGGGTAAACACCGGGGAGCTGTTTTTT
TRBV7-2	.	15	.	TRBJ1-5	CASSSAPYSNQPQHF	TGTGCCAGCAGCTCCGCCCCGTATAGCAATCAGCCCCAGCATTTT
TRBV6-2/TRBV6-3	.	14	.	TRBJ1-1	CASSPPWGGGEAFF	TGTGCCAGCAGTCCCCCGTGGGGGGGTGGTGAAGCTTTCTTT
TRBV12-3/TRBV12-4	.	22	.	TRBJ2-6	CASNLRISSRGYSSSGANVLTF	TGTGCCAGCAATCTCAGGATTTCTTCGAGGGGGTACTCTAGCTCTGGGGCCAACGTCCTGACTTTC
TRBV5-1	once	13	.	TRBJ1-1	CASSLHRNTEAFF	TGCGCCAGCAGCCTCCACAGGAACACTGAAGCTTTCTTT
TRBV28	.	10	.	TRBJ1-2	CAGGYRGYTF	TGTGCCGGGGGTTATAGGGGCTACACCTTC
TRBV5-4	.	14	.	TRBJ1-1	CASSPRYKNTEAFF	TGTGCCAGCAGTCCCCGGTACAAGAACACTGAAGCTTTCTTT
TRBV29-1	.	13	TRBD1	TRBJ2-7	CSVEGDSRYEQYF	TGCAGCGTTGAGGGGGACAGCCGATACGAGCAGTACTTC
TRBV29-1	.	14	TRBD2	TRBJ2-2	CSVSGGSGGRELFF	TGCAGCGTTAGCGGGGGATCCGGTGGAAGGGAGCTGTTTTTT
TRBV6-2/TRBV6-3	.	11	.	TRBJ2-7	CASSTRLEQYF	TGTGCCAGCAGTACCCGTCTCGAGCAGTACTTC
TRBV12-3/TRBV12-4	.	14	.	TRBJ1-5	CASSFGTMDQPQHF	TGTGCCAGCAGTTTCGGTACAATGGATCAGCCCCAGCATTTT
TRBV15	.	14	.	TRBJ2-1	CATSTTQGSNEQFF	TGTGCCACCAGCACAACACAGGGATCTAATGAGCAGTTCTTC
TRBV21-1	.	20	.	TRBJ1-5	CASSRSGPLPDTYGNQPQHF	TGTGCCAGCAGCCGATCGGGGCCACTCCCTGATACGTATGGCAATCAGCCCCAGCATTTT
TRBV29-1	.	15	.	TRBJ1-2	CSVVGGGRPNYGYTF	TGCAGCGTTGTCGGGGGGGGGCGTCCTAACTATGGCTACACCTTC
TRBV12-5	.	14	.	TRBJ1-5	CASGISDSNQPQHF	TGTGCTAGTGGTATATCGGACAGCAATCAGCCCCAGCATTTT
TRBV5-4	.	13	.	TRBJ1-2	CASSLARNYGYTF	TGTGCCAGCAGCTTGGCCAGAAACTATGGCTACACCTTC
TRBV5-1	once	14	TRBD1	TRBJ1-2	CASSFGLTGDGYTF	TGCGCCAGCAGCTTTGGGCTGACAGGGGATGGCTACACCTTC
TRBV7-8	.	15	.	TRBJ1-1	CASSSAGSTNTEAFF	TGTGCCAGCAGCTCGGCCGGGTCGACGAACACTGAAGCTTTCTTT
TRBV30	.	12	.	TRBJ1-2	CAWSVRGNGYTF	TGTGCCTGGAGTGTCCGGGGGAACGGCTACACCTTC
TRBV7-2	.	15	TRBD1	TRBJ2-5	CASSLQGARGETQYF	TGTGCCAGCAGCTTACAGGGGGCGCGAGGAGAGACCCAGTACTTC
TRBV30	.	15	TRBD1	TRBJ1-4	CAWKAAGQGNEKLFF	TGTGCCTGGAAAGCTGCCGGACAGGGGAATGAAAAACTGTTTTTT
TRBV12-3/TRBV12-4	.	9	.	TRBJ2-1	CASSLPVVF	TGTGCCAGCAGTCTCCCTGTGGTCTTC
TRBV5-1	.	15	.	TRBJ2-7	CASSLVMGDSWEQYF	TGCGCCAGCAGCTTGGTCATGGGGGACTCGTGGGAGCAGTACTTC
TRBV28	.	15	TRBD1	TRBJ2-5	CASSLPGQGGETQYF	TGTGCCAGCAGTCTCCCGGGACAGGGGGGGGAGACCCAGTACTTC
TRBV28	.	14	.	TRBJ2-3	CASSFRTDTDTQYF	TGTGCCAGCAGTTTTCGGACAGACACAGATACGCAGTATTTT
TRBV30	.	12	.	TRBJ1-2	CASPGGNDGYTF	TGTGCCTCCCCGGGGGGGAATGATGGCTACACCTTC
TRBV5-4	.	15	.	TRBJ2-1	CASSSAGPSSNEQFF	TGTGCCAGCAGCTCCGCGGGCCCTTCGAGCAATGAGCAGTTCTTC
TRBV5-1	.	13	.	TRBJ2-5	CASSFALQETQYF	TGCGCCAGCAGCTTTGCCCTCCAAGAGACCCAGTACTTC
TRBV11-1	.	15	.	TRBJ2-7	CASSLVGGLSYEQYF	TGTGCCAGCAGCTTAGTAGGGGGGCTCTCCTACGAGCAGTACTTC
TRBV18	.	14	TRBD1	TRBJ1-5	CASSPGQGSSPQHF	TGTGCCAGCTCCCCGGGACAGGGATCAAGTCCCCAGCATTTT
TRBV27	.	13	.	TRBJ1-6	CASGGGDHSPLHF	TGTGCCTCTGGGGGAGGGGATCATTCACCCCTCCACTTT
TRBV30	.	16	.	TRBJ1-2	CAWTPNRGFGNYGYTF	TGTGCCTGGACACCCAACCGGGGGTTCGGAAACTATGGCTACACCTTC
TRBV6-5	.	13	.	TRBJ2-1	CASSYPLRNEQFF	TGTGCCAGCAGTTACCCCCTGAGAAATGAGCAGTTCTTC